The rows below give T cell receptor beta chains drawn from one sample of a study of shared clonotypes between healthy human individuals. Sequenced by immunoSEQ multiplex PCR; TCRdb stores in-frame clones only, minus some. The table has over 2 million clones, 85% to 95% seen once. The sequenced material came from naive CD4+ T cells sorted from blood. Receptor source: a man aged 18-30 years in good health. CDR3s include the opening cysteine and the closing phenylalanine or tryptophan. A D gene is named only where the DNA matches it firmly. Size values are once, few and many counts, or a class for expanded clones, and some rows have none.

clone_size	v_call	j_call	d_call	cdr3_nt	cdr3_aa
once	TRBV6-5	TRBJ2-7	TRBD2	TGTGCCAGCAGTTCTACGAAGCGGGGTTCCTACGAGCAGTACTTC	CASSSTKRGSYEQYF
-	TRBV5-1	TRBJ2-2	TRBD1	TGCGCCAGCAGCAGCTGGACAGGGGACACCGGGGAGCTGTTTTTT	CASSSWTGDTGELFF
-	TRBV9	TRBJ2-3	-	TGTGCCAGCAGCCCCCGGACTGGCCAAGATACGCAGTATTTT	CASSPRTGQDTQYF
-	TRBV7-9	TRBJ2-3	TRBD2	TGTGCCAGCAGCCTAGCGGGAGTAGGCCCAGATACGCAGTATTTT	CASSLAGVGPDTQYF
-	TRBV7-8	TRBJ2-7	-	TGTGCCAGCAGTCACCCTAACGGCGAGCAGTACTTC	CASSHPNGEQYF
-	TRBV18	TRBJ1-2	TRBD1	TGTGCCAGCTCTATCGACAGGGGGGATGGCTACACCTTC	CASSIDRGDGYTF
once	TRBV4-3	TRBJ2-3	-	TGCGCCAGCAGCCAAAATCCCCAGGGGAGAACAGATACGCAGTATTTT	CASSQNPQGRTDTQYF
-	TRBV7-2	TRBJ2-1	TRBD2	TGTGCCAGCAGCTTAAATGTACAAGCGGGAGGCTCCTACAATGAGCAGTTCTTC	CASSLNVQAGGSYNEQFF
-	TRBV9	TRBJ1-3	TRBD1	TGTGCCAGCAGCCGCACCCACCACGACAGGGCTGGAAACACCATATATTTT	CASSRTHHDRAGNTIYF
-	TRBV7-9	TRBJ2-3	TRBD2	TGTGCCAGCAGCTGGGCGGCGGGGGGCACAGATACGCAGTATTTT	CASSWAAGGTDTQYF
-	TRBV30	TRBJ1-6	-	TGTGCCGGTCAGGTACTGAATTCACCCCTCCACTTT	CAGQVLNSPLHF
-	TRBV5-1	TRBJ2-3	-	TGCGCCAGCAGCTTGCAGCCCGGGGCCTTAAATACGCAGTATTTT	CASSLQPGALNTQYF
-	TRBV2	TRBJ1-2	-	TGTGCCAGCAGTGAATCTAGGTATGGCTACACCTTC	CASSESRYGYTF
once	TRBV9	TRBJ2-5	-	TGTGCCAGCAGCGCAGACTTCGGGACCCAGTACTTC	CASSADFGTQYF
-	TRBV9	TRBJ1-6	TRBD1	TGTGCCAGCAGCCTTGGACAGGGAAGTTCACCCCTCCACTTT	CASSLGQGSSPLHF
-	TRBV5-1	TRBJ2-7	-	TGCGCCAGCAGTACAGGCAGCTCCTACGAGCAGTACTTC	CASSTGSSYEQYF
-	TRBV29-1	TRBJ1-2	-	TGCAGCGTTGAAATTGGTCAGGCCCACACCTTC	CSVEIGQAHTF
-	TRBV11-2	TRBJ2-2	-	TGTGCCAGCAGCTTTGGTGCCGCCGGGGAGCTGTTTTTT	CASSFGAAGELFF
-	TRBV11-2	TRBJ1-6	-	TGTGCCAGCAGCTTAGATCTAATAAGGGCCAGCTCATCACCCCTCCACTTT	CASSLDLIRASSSPLHF
-	TRBV7-6	TRBJ2-7	TRBD2	TGTGCCAGCAGCCAAAGACTAGCGGGGGGTCTCTACGAGCAGTACTTC	CASSQRLAGGLYEQYF
once	TRBV5-6	TRBJ1-2	TRBD1	TGTGCCAGCAGCCATGACAGGGGGCACTATGGCTACACCTTC	CASSHDRGHYGYTF
-	TRBV2	TRBJ1-5	TRBD1	TGTGCCAGCAGGGTTGGGACAGGGCGTAATCAGCCCCAGCATTTT	CASRVGTGRNQPQHF
-	TRBV10-1	TRBJ1-4	-	TGCGCCAGCAGTGAGTCGATGACCCCAGGGATGGAAAAACTGTTTTTT	CASSESMTPGMEKLFF
once	TRBV11-2	TRBJ1-6	-	TGTGCCAGCAGCTTAGTCGGGTGGGATAATTCACCCCTCCACTTT	CASSLVGWDNSPLHF
-	TRBV6-1	TRBJ1-2	TRBD1	TGTGCCAGCAGAGAAGGACAGGGGAGAAACTATGGCTACACCTTC	CASREGQGRNYGYTF
-	TRBV7-9	TRBJ1-6	-	TGTGCCAGCAGCCCCGGGGCTCTCGGGCATAATTCACCCCTCCACTTT	CASSPGALGHNSPLHF
-	TRBV5-6	TRBJ1-5	-	TGTGCCAGCAGCTTGTTAGGATTTGGGTCACATCAGCCCCAGCATTTT	CASSLLGFGSHQPQHF
-	TRBV6-1	TRBJ2-7	-	TGTGCCAGCAGTGATCGGGCCGCAGCCTACGAGCAGTACTTC	CASSDRAAAYEQYF
-	TRBV5-8	TRBJ2-5	-	TGTGCCAGCAGCTTTGCCACGGAGACCCAGTACTTC	CASSFATETQYF
-	TRBV7-9	TRBJ2-3	TRBD2	TGTGCCAGCAGCTTAGGGGCTAGCGGGAGGGCCGCAGATACGCAGTATTTT	CASSLGASGRAADTQYF
-	TRBV6-5	TRBJ2-7	TRBD2	TGTGCCAGCAGGGGGACTAGCGCCAGAGGAGCAGGACACTTC	CASRGTSARGAGHF
-	TRBV4-2	TRBJ2-4	-	TGTGCCAGCAGCCAAGAACGACTACCAGCCAAAAACATTCAGTACTTC	CASSQERLPAKNIQYF
once	TRBV7-9	TRBJ2-3	-	TGTGCCAGCAGCCAACCCGGGGTGCGAGAAGATACGCAGTATTTT	CASSQPGVREDTQYF
-	TRBV7-2	TRBJ1-3	-	TGTGCCAGCAGCTTAGCTTTTAGTTCAGGAAACACCATATATTTT	CASSLAFSSGNTIYF
-	TRBV5-1	TRBJ2-3	-	TGCGCCAGCAAGCCGGGAGTGAGCACAGATACGCAGTATTTT	CASKPGVSTDTQYF
once	TRBV6-5	TRBJ1-1	TRBD1	TGTGCCAGCAGTGCGGGACAGGGTTGGCCTGAAGCTTTCTTT	CASSAGQGWPEAFF
-	TRBV10-3	TRBJ1-5	TRBD1	TGTGCCATCAGTGAGTTCGGGGGGACAGACCACGTAAATAGCAATCAGCCCCAGCATTTT	CAISEFGGTDHVNSNQPQHF
-	TRBV12-5	TRBJ2-2	-	TGTGCTAGTGGTTCGGTCAGGGTCGCCGGGGAGCTGTTTTTT	CASGSVRVAGELFF
once	TRBV10-3	TRBJ1-5	-	TGTGCCATCAGCCGACCAGACATGCTGGGTCAGCCCCAGCATTTT	CAISRPDMLGQPQHF
once	TRBV4-1	TRBJ1-2	TRBD1	TGCGCCAGCAGGCCTACGGGACAGGGGTATGGCTACACCTTC	CASRPTGQGYGYTF
-	TRBV27	TRBJ2-2	-	TGTGCCAGCCGAGTAACAGGTCAAGTCACCGGGGAGCTGTTTTTT	CASRVTGQVTGELFF
-	TRBV11-2	TRBJ2-3	-	TGTGCCAGTACCGGGCCGATGACAGATACGCAGTATTTT	CASTGPMTDTQYF
-	TRBV5-6	TRBJ2-7	TRBD2	TGTGCCAGCAGCTGGACTAGGAACTACGAGCAGTACTTC	CASSWTRNYEQYF
-	TRBV19	TRBJ2-7	TRBD1	TGTGCCAGTAGTATTGGTGACAGGGCCTACGAGCAGTACTTC	CASSIGDRAYEQYF
-	TRBV6-5	TRBJ2-1	TRBD2	TGTGCCAGCAGTTACGTGGGACTAGGTAACAATGAGCAGTTCTTC	CASSYVGLGNNEQFF
-	TRBV18	TRBJ1-2	TRBD1	TGTGCCAGCTCACCAGATACGGGACAGGGTAACTATGGCTACACCTTC	CASSPDTGQGNYGYTF
-	TRBV7-3	TRBJ2-5	TRBD2	TGTGCCAGCAGCTTCGCTAGCGGGGTAGGGGAGACCCAGTACTTC	CASSFASGVGETQYF
-	TRBV12-2	TRBJ1-5	-	TGTGCAAGTCGCTTAGGTTCGGTCACAGTTAAGGTCAATCAGCCCCAGCATTTT	CASRLGSVTVKVNQPQHF
-	TRBV5-1	TRBJ2-2	TRBD1	TGCGCCAGCAGCGTGGGACAGGCGGGCGGGGAGCTGTTTTTT	CASSVGQAGGELFF
-	TRBV6-5	TRBJ2-1	-	TGTGCCAGCAGTCCCAAACCGCGGAACAATGAGCAGTTCTTC	CASSPKPRNNEQFF
-	TRBV20-1	TRBJ2-5	-	TGCAGTGCTAGAGTCGAGACCCAGTACTTC	CSARVETQYF
-	TRBV5-1	TRBJ1-2	-	TGCGCCAGCAGCTTGGCGTCAGACTATGGCTACACCTTC	CASSLASDYGYTF
-	TRBV27	TRBJ2-3	-	TGTGCCAGCAGTCCAATCGAACTACCGGGGACAGATACGCAGTATTTT	CASSPIELPGTDTQYF
-	TRBV19	TRBJ1-4	-	TGTGCCAGTAGTATAGAAAGGGGCCGTAATGAAAAACTGTTTTTT	CASSIERGRNEKLFF
once	TRBV5-6	TRBJ1-6	-	TGTGCCAGCAGCTCCCTAGCGGGTGGATCACCCCTCCACTTT	CASSSLAGGSPLHF